The sequence of this T cell receptor beta chain was determined in a study of control samples from healthy donors and cancer patients. Germline assignment: CDR1 MNHNY and CDR2 SVGAGI (reference sequence). Trimming stripped 2 bases from V and 1 base from J, with 6 bases between. This CDR3 has 14 residues. The repertoire was sequenced with immunoSEQ multiplex PCR; TCRdb's copy has only in-frame clones and lacks some. Here the sample spans 100,000 to 150,000 clones, over 75% being singletons. V and J are TRBV6-6 and TRBJ1-5; D not certain. Sequenced sample: blood. The TCR was taken from a man aged 55 to 70 in good health. In DNA form, the CDR3 reads TGTGCCAGCAGTTACGCCGAAAGCAATCAGCCCCAGCATTTT. Translating it yields CASSYAESNQPQHF.